These 26 T cell receptor beta chains share one sample of origin, sequenced in a study of CD8+ T cells in alopecia areata. Extraction and reverse transcription of RNA yielded cDNA as the sequencing template. Produced via immunoSEQ multiplex PCR; TCRdb's table is partial and in-frame only. Altogether some 120,000 clones were found in the sample, and no singletons occur. The sequenced sample was lesional skin. These receptors all come from a C3H/HeJ mouse with alopecia areata. The MHC haplotype recorded for the strain is H2-k.

Comment on this clone: Any gene name here is a mouse gene name. The read stops 4 residues short of the end of the CDR3; the missing end is completed from the germline J gene. The chain has TRBV1 and TRBJ2-2, with 8 bases identical to TRBD1. Germline V gene sequence: CDR1 NSQYPW, CDR2 LRSPGD (reference sequence). V was pared by 6 bases and J by 0 bases, with 3 bases of the junction left unmatched. This CDR3 is 15 amino acids long. The covered CDR3 bases are TGCACCTGCAGAAACAGGGGGACAAACACCGGG. Translation: CTCRNRGTNTG. The whole CDR3 reads CTCRNRGTNTGQLYF.

Notes on this clone: The gene names given are mouse names. The read comes to an end 4 residues before the CDR3 does, leaving the germline J gene to fill in the end. V is TRBV19 and J is TRBJ1-2; unclear D gene. V was pared by 1 base and J by 0 bases, with 7 bases between. Germline-derived CDR1 and CDR2 are FNHDT and SITEND (reference sequence). The CDR3 is made up of 14 amino acids. The CDR3 DNA, read in part, is TGTGCCAGCAGTATACGCAGTGCAAACTCC. Its translation is CASSIRSANS. The entire CDR3 reads CASSIRSANSDYTF.

In regard to this clone: Germline and genes: mouse. The CDR3 end is not reached by the read, which stops 4 residues before it; the germline J gene fills it in. The chain uses TRBV13-3 and TRBJ2-2, with 11 bases matching TRBD2. J was trimmed by 2 bases and V by 5 bases; bases with no gene match: 5. Germline V gene data show CDR1 as NNHDY and CDR2 as SYVADS. The CDR3 has 16 amino acids. This chain's CDR3 is CASRPRDWGNTGQLYF. CDR3 bases read: TGTGCCAGCAGGCCCCGGGACTGGGGGAACACCGGG.

This clone has more than one count but fewer than ten. Gene names and germline refer to mouse. The CDR3 end falls 4 residues outside the read, so it is completed with the germline J gene. Other nucleotide sequences from this sample produce the same CDR3. The chain couples TRBV13-3 to TRBJ2-1, with TRBD1 matching over 8 bases. CDR3 length: 14 amino acids. Germline V gene data show CDR1 as NNHDY and CDR2 as SYVADS. CDR3 DNA, as far as it was read: TGTGCCAGCAGTGATGCACAGGGGGGAGCT. Its protein is CASSDAQGGA. The entire CDR3 reads CASSDAQGGAEQFF.

In its sample, this clone was seen a few times. Gene names denote mouse genes. The read falls 4 residues short of the CDR3 end, and the missing part is taken from the germline J gene. The chain joins TRBV1 to TRBJ1-1; 7 nucleotides agree with TRBD1. V shed 6 bases, J shed 2 bases, and the junction held 6 bases outside the gene matches. Germline V gene data show CDR1 as NSQYPW and CDR2 as LRSPGD (reference sequence). The CDR3 is made up of 14 amino acids. Here the CDR3 reads CTCRSQGSNTEVFF. The covered CDR3 bases are TGCACCTGCAGGTCACAGGGGAGCAACACA.

This clone appeared a few times. Gene names refer to mouse genes. The CDR3 is cut off 4 residues early in the read; its end comes from the germline J gene. The chain uses TRBV5 and TRBJ2-5; 7 nucleotides match TRBD2. Germline lookup yields CDR1 LGHNA and CDR2 YNLKQL (reference sequence). CDR3 length equals 16 residues. J gave up 0 bases and V 0 bases, and 3 bases lay outside the gene matches. The CDR3 loop is CASSQDWGVNQDTQYF. The sequenced part of the CDR3 DNA is TGTGCCAGCAGCCAAGATTGGGGGGTTAACCAAGAC.

A word on this clone: Gene names refer to mouse genes. The CDR3 loop is CTCSARDRGEETLYF. Partial CDR3 DNA: TGCACCTGCAGTGCCAGGGACAGGGGTGAAGAA. The chain uses TRBV1 and TRBJ2-3; 10 bases agree with TRBD1. The observed sequence ends 4 residues before the CDR3 terminus, with the missing tail filled in from the germline J gene. In germline, CDR1 is NSQYPW, CDR2 LRSPGD (reference sequence). The CDR3 extends over 15 amino acids.

At least ten counts were recorded for this clone. The germline and genes are mouse ones. The sequenced fragment ends 4 residues before the CDR3 boundary, so the rest is inferred from the germline J gene. This chain joins TRBV13-3 and TRBJ2-7; 11 bases are shared with TRBD1. J was trimmed by 3 bases and V by 3 bases; bases with no gene match: 5. This CDR3 has 15 amino acids. Germline lookup yields CDR1 NNHDY and CDR2 SYVADS. This CDR3 reads CASSATGTGGYEQYF. The CDR3 DNA, read in part, is TGTGCCAGCAGTGCCACCGGGACAGGGGGCTAT.

This clone was counted a few times. Mouse gene names apply. The read comes to an end 4 residues before the CDR3 does, leaving the germline J gene to fill in the end. Other DNA sequences from this sample encode an identical CDR3 as well. The chain employs TRBV13-3 and TRBJ2-1; 11 positions agree with TRBD1. CDR1 is NNHDY and CDR2 is SYVADS in the germline V gene. The CDR3 length is 15 residues. The CDR3 region is CASSDGTGGLAEQFF. CDR3 bases read: TGTGCCAGCAGTGATGGGACAGGGGGCTTGGCT.

As regards this clone: Gene and germline names: mouse. The DNA ends 4 residues before the CDR3 does, and the rest of the CDR3 is filled in from the germline J gene. The J gene is TRBJ2-5, the V gene TRBV13-3; D call uncertain. Germline CDR1 reads NNHDY; CDR2 reads SYVADS. The CDR3 spans 15 residues. CDR3 DNA (partial): TGTGCCAGCAGTGATGCACAGTGGAGGCGAGAC. Translated: CASSDAQWRRD. The complete CDR3 protein is CASSDAQWRRDTQYF.

This clone has only a few counts. Mouse names are used for the genes. The CDR3 extends 4 residues past the end of the read, so its final part is completed from the germline J gene. The rearrangement joins TRBV13-3 to TRBJ2-5, with 10 bases that match TRBD2. Germline V gives CDR1 NNHDY, CDR2 SYVADS. The CDR3 consists of 16 residues. The ends lost 1 base at V and 3 bases at J; junction bases unmatched: 5. The covered CDR3 bases are TGTGCCAGCAGTGATCTGGGGGGGCGGGTTCAAGAC. Translated: CASSDLGGRVQD. The complete CDR3 sequence is CASSDLGGRVQDTQYF.

Turning to this clone: The germline and genes are mouse ones. The read comes to an end 4 residues before the CDR3 does, leaving the germline J gene to fill in the end. V gene TRBV1 combines with J gene TRBJ1-2, with 9 bases that match TRBD1. The junction had 2 bases not matched to a gene; V was cut back by 2 bases and J by 4 bases. The CDR3 is made up of 14 amino acids. The germline V gene encodes CDR1 NSQYPW and CDR2 LRSPGD (reference sequence). CDR3: CTCSAPGQGSDYTF. The part of the CDR3 DNA that was read is TGCACCTGCAGTGCACCGGGACAGGGCTCC.

Note on this clone: Gene names follow the mouse nomenclature. The read gets to within 4 residues of the CDR3 end, and the germline J gene fills in the rest. The chain carries TRBV13-3 and TRBJ2-2; the match to TRBD2 covers 11 bases. Germline V CDR1 and CDR2: NNHDY, SYVADS. The J segment lost 0 bases and the V segment lost 6 bases, leaving 7 bases of the junction unmatched. There are 17 residues in the CDR3. CDR3 region: CASIGTGGVANTGQLYF. CDR3 DNA (partial): TGTGCCAGCATCGGGACTGGGGGAGTTGCAAACACCGGG.

Turning to this clone: Each gene name is a mouse one. The read stops 4 residues short of the end of the CDR3; the missing end is completed from the germline J gene. The V call is TRBV17, the J call TRBJ2-7, with TRBD1 matching over 10 bases. CDR3 size: 13 residues. Germline-derived CDR1 and CDR2 are MNHDT and YYDKIL. CDR3 protein: CASSGQGGYEQYF. The CDR3 DNA, read in part, is TGTGCTAGCAGTGGACAGGGGGGGTAT. The full variable domain, rest sourced from reference TRBV17 and TRBJ2-7, is DTTVKQNPRYKLARVGKPVNLICSQTMNHDTMYWYQKKPNQAPKLLLFYYDKILNREADTFEKFQSSRPNNSFCSLYIGSAGLEYSAMYLCASSGQGGYEQYFGPGTRLTVL.

Of note for this clone: Mouse germline and gene names are used. CDR3 DNA, as far as it was read: TGTGCTAGCAGTGACAGGGCTGACTATGCT. Residues: CASSDRADYA. The full CDR3 reads CASSDRADYAEQFF. This rearrangement joins TRBV17 to TRBJ2-1; 7 nucleotides match TRBD1. The read falls 4 residues short of the CDR3 end, and the missing part is taken from the germline J gene. CDR1 and CDR2 (germline): MNHDT, YYDKIL. CDR3 size: 14 residues. The V gene end was trimmed by 5 bases and the J gene end by 2 bases; junction bases not matched to a gene: 3.

Worth noting for this clone: Mouse germline and gene names are used. The CDR3 goes on 4 residues after the read ends, and that part is filled in from the germline J gene. V and J are TRBV13-1 and TRBJ2-1, with D possibly TRBD1 on 6 matching bases. Germline CDR1 reads NSHNY; CDR2 reads SYGAGN. Trimming left V 0 bases short and J 5 bases short, with 12 bases between. There are 15 residues in the CDR3. The covered CDR3 bases are TGTGCCAGCAGTGATGCAGGCGACAGGCATGCT. Its protein product is CASSDAGDRHA. The CDR3 in its entirety is CASSDAGDRHAEQFF.

About this clone itself: Gene labels here are mouse ones. With the read ending 4 residues before the CDR3 end, the germline J gene is used to fill in that end. The gene calls are TRBV19 and TRBJ2-4; 10 bases line up with TRBD2. CDR1 FNHDT and CDR2 SITEND come from the germline V gene (reference sequence). After removal of 4 bases from V and 3 bases from J, the junction contained 2 bases not matched to a gene. The CDR3 runs to 14 residues. The CDR3 sequence is CASSATGGQNTLYF. The sequenced part of the CDR3 DNA is TGTGCCAGCAGTGCGACTGGGGGGCAAAAC.

This clone was observed a few times. Mouse germline and gene names are used. The CDR3 end lies 4 residues beyond the end of the read and is filled in from the germline J gene. The J gene is TRBJ1-1, the V gene TRBV19, with D uncertain. Deletions cut 2 bases from V and 0 bases from J, with 8 bases between. This CDR3 comprises 14 residues. Germline V CDR1 and CDR2: FNHDT, SITEND (reference sequence). This CDR3 reads CASSIGRKNTEVFF. The part of the CDR3 DNA that was read is TGTGCCAGCAGTATCGGCAGGAAGAACACA.

This clone was counted only a few times. Mouse names are used for the genes. The CDR3 end lies 4 residues beyond the end of the read and is filled in from the germline J gene. The chain joins TRBV19 to TRBJ2-3; unclear D gene. The CDR3 runs 14 residues. Trimming stripped 6 bases from V and 0 bases from J, with 11 bases between. Germline values: CDR1 FNHDT, CDR2 SITEND (reference sequence). CDR3 sequence: CASTDKNSAETLYF. The CDR3 bases that were read are TGTGCCAGCACTGACAAAAATAGTGCAGAA.

Points on this clone: Any gene name here is a mouse gene name. The CDR3 end falls 4 residues outside the read, so it is completed with the germline J gene. The chain links TRBV19 to TRBJ2-7; TRBD1 aligns across 8 bases. Germline loops: CDR1 FNHDT, CDR2 SITEND (reference sequence). This CDR3 has 13 amino acids. Incomplete CDR3 DNA: TGTGCCAGCAGTCAGGGGGCGAGTTAT. This gives the protein CASSQGASY. The complete CDR3 sequence is CASSQGASYEQYF.

There are a few counts of this clone. Mouse gene names apply. Read data end 4 residues before the CDR3 end; the end is taken from the germline J gene. In the same sample, other DNA sequences code for this CDR3. V and J are TRBV13-3 and TRBJ2-2; tentative D call: TRBD1 (6 bases). The V gene lost 4 bases and the J gene lost 5 bases, with 9 bases spanning the gap. This CDR3 has 13 residues. The germline V gene has CDR1 NNHDY and CDR2 SYVADS. The CDR3 spells CASSLQGTGQLYF. The sequenced part of the CDR3 DNA is TGTGCCAGCAGTTTACAGGGAACCGGG.

As to this clone: The gene names given are mouse names. The sequence runs out 4 residues before the end of the CDR3; the remainder is reconstructed from the germline J gene. The chain uses TRBV17 and TRBJ2-2, with D uncertain. CDR1 is MNHDT and CDR2 is YYDKIL in the germline V gene. The CDR3 runs to 13 residues. This chain's CDR3 is CASSRGQNGQLYF. Partial CDR3 DNA: TGTGCTAGCAGTAGAGGTCAAAACGGG.

This clone has only a few counts. Genes and germline are mouse. The CDR3 goes on 4 residues after the read ends, and that part is filled in from the germline J gene. The chain is built from TRBV1 and TRBJ2-5; D ambiguous. The length of the CDR3 is 13 residues. The germline CDR1 and CDR2 sequences are NSQYPW and LRSPGD (reference sequence). Trimming took 4 bases from V and 0 from J, leaving 5 bases between them. CDR3 residues: CTCSVHNQDTQYF. CDR3 DNA (partial): TGCACCTGCAGTGTACACAACCAAGAC.

This clone appeared a few times. Germline and genes: mouse. The read terminates 4 residues before the CDR3 end, so the remaining end is supplied by the germline J gene. The V call is TRBV13-2, the J call TRBJ1-4; 9 bases agree with TRBD1. This CDR3 contains 16 residues. The germline V gene has CDR1 NNHNN and CDR2 SYGAGS (reference sequence). V dropped 3 bases and J dropped 0; count of bases not matched to a gene: 3. The chain's CDR3 is CASGVGTGFSNERLFF. CDR3 bases read: TGTGCCAGCGGTGTCGGGACAGGGTTTTCCAACGAA.

This clone was found many times. The TCRdb protein fails to match the DNA translation at residue 11; the protein reported here was translated from the DNA. Gene labels here are mouse ones. The read ends 3 residues shy of where the CDR3 ends; the end is completed using the germline J gene. The V gene is TRBV13-3, the J gene TRBJ1-6; 7 bases agree with TRBD1. TRBJ1-6 is an ORF, with its function uncertain. CDR3 length: 14 residues. V lost 2 bases and J lost 8; bases outside the gene matches: 4. Germline values: CDR1 NNHDY, CDR2 SYVADS. The covered CDR3 bases are TGTGCCAGCAGTGAGACGGGACAGTATTCGCCC. It specifies CASSETGQYSP. The whole CDR3 protein reads CASSETGQYSPLYF.

In this sample, this clone turned up many times. Here the gene names and germline are mouse. CDR3 bases read: TGTGCCAGCAGTGACCCTCAGGGGAGCTCCTAT. Its translation: CASSDPQGSSY. The full-length CDR3 reads as CASSDPQGSSYEQYF. This chain joins TRBV13-3 and TRBJ2-7; D perhaps matches TRBD1 (6 bases). The observed sequence ends 4 residues before the CDR3 terminus, with the missing tail filled in from the germline J gene. CDR3 length equals 15 residues. The V end was cut by 2 bases, the J end by 0 bases, with 12 bases between. The germline V gene has CDR1 NNHDY and CDR2 SYVADS.